These T cell receptor beta chains were read from a single sample in a study of cytotoxic CD8 clonotypes in ibrutinib-treated CLL. TCRdb's table, derived via immunoSEQ multiplex PCR, lists solely in-frame clones and lacks some. Among 25,000 to 30,000 clones listed, approximately 71% were seen once. This material consisted of PBMCs, taken after 24 months of ibrutinib treatment. The receptor set was obtained from a human donor with chronic lymphocytic leukemia. The CDR3 runs from the conserved cysteine through the conserved F or W. D genes are given only for firm matches. Part of the rows lack a size; the others show once, few, many or a class for expanded clones.

NA | once | TRBJ2-4 | TRBV28 | TGTGCCAGCAGTCTCAGGGGCACGGCCAAAAACATTCAGTACTTC | CASSLRGTAKNIQYF
NA | NA | TRBJ1-1 | TRBV6-5 | TGTGCCAGCAGTTACTGGGGGGCGCGGACTGAAGCTTTCTTT | CASSYWGARTEAFF
NA | few | TRBJ1-1 | TRBV19 | TGTGCCAGTAGTATACGGACAGAGAACACTGAAGCTTTCTTT | CASSIRTENTEAFF
NA | NA | TRBJ2-1 | TRBV2 | TGTGCCAGCAGAGGGAAGGCCAGGGTAGGCAATGAGCAGTTCTTC | CASRGKARVGNEQFF
NA | NA | TRBJ2-7 | TRBV4-2 | TGTGCCAGCAGCCAAGGCAGGGGAACCTACGAGCAGTACTTC | CASSQGRGTYEQYF
NA | few | TRBJ2-1 | TRBV18 | TGTGCCAGCTCACCACAACTAGGGGACAATGAGCAGTTCTTC | CASSPQLGDNEQFF
NA | NA | TRBJ1-1 | TRBV6-5 | TGTGCCAGCACCCCACCTCCCCCTGGCCCTGAAGCTTTCTTT | CASTPPPPGPEAFF
TRBD1 | NA | TRBJ1-2 | TRBV28 | TGTGCCAGCACTTCGGCCACCGGACAGGGAAACTATGGCTACACCTTC | CASTSATGQGNYGYTF
TRBD1 | many | TRBJ1-5 | TRBV2 | TGTGCCAGCAGGGGATTCACTTCAGGGGGCTGGGGCAATCAGCCCCAGCATTTT | CASRGFTSGGWGNQPQHF
NA | NA | TRBJ2-5 | TRBV30 | TGTGCCTTGTCCGGCCAGGGACGTGGGACCCAGTACTTC | CALSGQGRGTQYF
TRBD1 | NA | TRBJ1-1 | TRBV30 | TGTGCCTGGAGTGGCAGGGGGGGGATGAACACTGAAGCTTTCTTT | CAWSGRGGMNTEAFF
TRBD1 | NA | TRBJ1-2 | TRBV7-9 | TGTGCCAGCAGCTTATACAAGGGGACAGGAGAATATGGCTACACCTTC | CASSLYKGTGEYGYTF
NA | few | TRBJ2-1 | TRBV6-6 | TGTGCCAGCAGTTACTATGGGGGGGCCTCCAATGAGCAGTTCTTC | CASSYYGGASNEQFF
NA | NA | TRBJ1-6 | TRBV5-4 | TGTGCCAGCAGCCCAAAGTCCGGGGTTAGTTCACCCCTCCACTTT | CASSPKSGVSSPLHF
NA | few | TRBJ2-3 | TRBV25-1 | TGTGCCAGCAGTGAATTGGGGGCCTCCCATACGCAGTATTTT | CASSELGASHTQYF
TRBD1 | NA | TRBJ1-5 | TRBV28 | TGTGCCAGCAGTTTTCAACAGGGGGCGAGTCAGCCCCAGCATTTT | CASSFQQGASQPQHF
NA | few | TRBJ2-7 | TRBV7-6 | TGTGCCAGCAGCCCTCTAGGCTACGAGCAGTACTTC | CASSPLGYEQYF
NA | many | TRBJ1-4 | TRBV5-1 | TGCGCCAGCAGCTTCCAGGGAGGGGAAAAACTGTTTTTT | CASSFQGGEKLFF
NA | NA | TRBJ1-1 | TRBV5-8 | TGTGCCAGCAGCTTGGGAGGGGTAGGAACTGAAGCTTTCTTT | CASSLGGVGTEAFF
NA | NA | TRBJ1-1 | TRBV27 | TGTGCCAGCAGTTTAAGGGGGAGCACTGAAGCTTTCTTT | CASSLRGSTEAFF
TRBD1 | NA | TRBJ1-5 | TRBV7-2 | TGTGCCAGCAGCCCCCAGGGGGGCGTAGGTCAGCCCCAGCATTTT | CASSPQGGVGQPQHF
NA | NA | TRBJ2-7 | TRBV9 | TGTGCCAGCAGCCCCGAGGGGGGGTTCTACGAGCAGTACTTC | CASSPEGGFYEQYF
TRBD1 | NA | TRBJ2-7 | TRBV27 | TGTGCCAGCAGTCGAACCGGGACAGGGGCGCACGAGCAGTACTTC | CASSRTGTGAHEQYF
NA | NA | TRBJ1-6 | TRBV28 | TGTGCCAGCAGTTTATTTGGCCGGGGATTTGATTCACCCCTCCACTTT | CASSLFGRGFDSPLHF
TRBD1 | NA | TRBJ1-5 | TRBV7-8 | TGTGCCAGCAGCCCCTGGACAGGGGGTAGCAATCAGCCCCAGCATTTT | CASSPWTGGSNQPQHF
NA | NA | TRBJ1-6 | TRBV6-4 | TGTGCCAGCAGTGTTCGGGAGACTTCACCCCTCCACTTT | CASSVRETSPLHF
TRBD1 | NA | TRBJ2-5 | TRBV6-6 | TGTGCCAGCAGTTATCAGGGGGAAGAGACCCAGTACTTC | CASSYQGEETQYF
NA | once | TRBJ1-2 | TRBV7-6 | TGTGCCAGCGGGGGGACGTGGGCCGCAACCTCCGCCTACACCTTC | CASGGTWAATSAYTF
NA | NA | TRBJ2-3 | TRBV11-1 | TGTGCCAGCAGCTTAGTACCCAGGGTGGGAGCTACGCAGTATTTT | CASSLVPRVGATQYF
TRBD2 | NA | TRBJ2-1 | TRBV19 | TGTGCCAGTAGTCTAGCGGGGGGAGGTGAGCAGTTCTTC | CASSLAGGGEQFF
NA | NA | TRBJ1-4 | TRBV5-1 | TGCGCCAGCAGCTTGGCCGTGGGGCTTGGAGAAAAACTGTTTTTT | CASSLAVGLGEKLFF
NA | NA | TRBJ2-6 | TRBV5-1 | TGCGCCAGCAGCTTCAAGGGTGGTGGGGCCAACGTCCTGACTTTC | CASSFKGGGANVLTF
TRBD1 | NA | TRBJ1-1 | TRBV5-4 | TGTGCCAGCAGCTCAGGGGGGGCAAACACTGAAGCTTTCTTT | CASSSGGANTEAFF
TRBD2 | NA | TRBJ2-7 | TRBV11-2 | TGTGCCAGCAGCTTAGTAGCGGGGGGCTTCCCAGCCCCCTACGAGCAGTACTTC | CASSLVAGGFPAPYEQYF
NA | NA | TRBJ1-4 | TRBV21-1 | TGTGCCAGCAGCAAGGTCCAGGCAGCAACTAATGAAAAACTGTTTTTT | CASSKVQAATNEKLFF
TRBD2 | NA | TRBJ2-2 | TRBV9 | TGTGCCAGCAGCGTCCCCGGACTAGCGGCAAACACCGGGGAGCTGTTTTTT | CASSVPGLAANTGELFF
NA | NA | TRBJ1-1 | TRBV4-3 | TGCGCCAGCAGCCCTTCGGACAGGAACACTGAAGCTTTCTTT | CASSPSDRNTEAFF
TRBD1 | NA | TRBJ1-2 | TRBV5-4 | TGTGCCAGCAGCGGGGCGAACAGGGGATGGGATGGCTACACCTTC | CASSGANRGWDGYTF
NA | NA | TRBJ1-2 | TRBV28 | TGTGCCAGCAGTCCCGCTGGGGGTGACTATGGCTACACCTTC | CASSPAGGDYGYTF
TRBD1 | few | TRBJ1-2 | TRBV18 | TGTGCCAGCTCAGCCGGGACAGCAATCATCGGTGGCTACACCTTC | CASSAGTAIIGGYTF
TRBD2 | NA | TRBJ2-7 | TRBV5-1 | TGCGCCAGCAGCCGAGGACTAGCGGGGGGGCTAGGCTCCGAGCAGTACTTC | CASSRGLAGGLGSEQYF
NA | few | TRBJ2-5 | TRBV28 | TGTGCCAGCACCCCCGAGGGGTACCAAGAGACCCAGTACTTC | CASTPEGYQETQYF
NA | once | TRBJ2-2 | TRBV28 | TGTGCCAGCAGTTCACCCCGATTTAGGGGGGACACCGGGGAGCTGTTTTTT | CASSSPRFRGDTGELFF
NA | NA | TRBJ2-3 | TRBV5-1 | TGCGCCAGCAGCTTGGACGTAGGAGATACGCAGTATTTT | CASSLDVGDTQYF
NA | NA | TRBJ2-1 | TRBV9 | TGTGCCAGCAGCGTATTGGAGGGGTCCTACAATGAGCAGTTCTTC | CASSVLEGSYNEQFF